The clone carrying this T cell receptor (beta chain) was picked up many times. Antigen specificity is unknown. TCR beta CDR3 region amplification was performed from RNA transcripts. Initially, a first-round RT-PCR of the TCR CDR3 employed the HTBI primer set. TCRdb re-called the multiplex PCR reads through MiXCR, storing one row per CDR3 protein. The sample carries 600,000 or so distinct CDR3 sequences, 14% recorded once. The data originate from a study of T cells in Graves' hyperthyroidism and ophthalmopathy. V was pared by 5 bases and J by 6 bases, with 16 bases of the junction left unmatched. The CDR3 loop spans 17 amino acids. Germline V gene data show CDR1 as SGHTA and CDR2 as FQGTGA. Study-wide results and limits: Ophthalmopathy was model-predicted a median about 6 months pre-onset.

Sequenced sample: blood. This TCR was sampled from a woman between 18 and 29 years old with Graves' ophthalmopathy. The chain uses TRBV7-3 and TRBJ1-2, with 9 nucleotides matching TRBD1. The CDR3 sequence: CASSPHPATDRGHGYTF. Written as DNA, the CDR3 is TGTGCCAGCAGCCCCCACCCAGCGACGGACAGGGGTCATGGCTACACCTTC.